This TCR beta chain is drawn from a study of T cell changes during pregnancy in multiple sclerosis. TCRdb's copy holds only in-frame clones and misses some; the assay was immunoSEQ multiplex PCR. The data contain roughly 75,000 clones, 89% of them singletons. Trimming took off 5 bases at V and 0 bases at J, with 10 bases between the two ends. In germline, CDR1 is SGHNT, CDR2 YENEEA. The CDR3 has 15 amino acids. This material consisted of peripheral blood, taken before pregnancy. This receptor was identified in a female donor with multiple sclerosis, enrolled in a pregnancy study. The chain uses TRBV11-3 and TRBJ2-2; D gene ambiguous. The chain's CDR3 is CASSMTGANTGELFF. DNA of the CDR3: TGTGCCAGCAGCATGACTGGCGCGAACACCGGGGAGCTGTTTTTT.